The sequence of this TCR beta chain was determined in a study of molecular identifiers for immune sequencing clone quantification. CDR1 and CDR2 from the germline V gene are MNHEY and SVGEGT. This CDR3 has 13 amino acids. Trimming cost V 3 bases and J 6 bases, with 9 bases left between them. TCRdb called the PCR reads again in MiXCR, with one record for every CDR3 protein. In the table there are approximately 550,000 distinct CDR3 sequences, around a fifth of which are singletons. This clonotype was sampled from a human donor in good health. Some libraries in this study had Jurkat cell RNA spiked in. This chain links TRBV6-2 or TRBV6-3 with TRBJ1-5; possible D gene TRBD1, 5 bases. The sample taken for sequencing was naive CD8+ T cells from blood, with Jurkat cell RNA spiked in. Specified subset: FACS-sorted CD8+CD4-CCR7+CD45RA+ naive T cells. CDR3 in amino acids: CASSYGAIQPQHF. CDR3 bases: TGTGCCAGCAGTTATGGGGCCATTCAGCCCCAGCATTTT.